A selection of T cell receptor beta chains follows, all from one sample in a study of cytomegalovirus exposure and HLA in healthy donors. The method was immunoSEQ multiplex PCR; TCRdb's version includes in-frame clones alone and lacks a portion of them. There are 90,000 to 130,000 clones in the sample; approximately 83% occur only once, and approximately 1.8% lies in the top ten. What was sequenced was PBMCs. The receptor set was obtained from a man between 40 and 49 years old in good health and CMV-seronegative. CDR3s include the opening cysteine and the closing phenylalanine or tryptophan. D genes are given only for firm matches. Clone size, where shown, is once, few, many, or a class for clones that have expanded.

v_gene	abundance	d_gene	j_gene	len	CDR3aa	CDR3nt
TRBV29-1	NA	NA	TRBJ2-7	12	CSVVRGSYEQYF	TGCAGCGTTGTCCGGGGTTCCTACGAGCAGTACTTC
TRBV6-4	NA	NA	TRBJ2-6	15	CASRTEGTGANVLTF	TGTGCCAGCAGGACGGAGGGTACTGGGGCCAACGTCCTGACTTTC
TRBV14	NA	TRBD2	TRBJ2-3	17	CASSQDCPSGGTDTQYF	TGTGCCAGCAGCCAAGATTGTCCTAGCGGGGGAACAGATACGCAGTATTTT
TRBV28	NA	TRBD1	TRBJ1-5	15	CASSYGTGGNQPQHF	TGTGCCAGCAGTTATGGTACAGGGGGCAATCAGCCCCAGCATTTT
TRBV6-5	NA	TRBD1	TRBJ1-1	16	CASSYSTRGHGTEAFF	TGTGCCAGCAGTTACTCTACCAGGGGGCATGGCACTGAAGCTTTCTTT
TRBV29-1	NA	NA	TRBJ2-1	10	CSVEGNEQFF	TGCAGCGTCGAGGGTAATGAGCAGTTCTTC
TRBV28	NA	NA	TRBJ2-6	13	CASYYSGANVLTF	TGTGCCAGCTACTACTCTGGGGCCAACGTCCTGACTTTC
TRBV5-4	NA	TRBD2	TRBJ2-3	16	CASIPSGGAGTDTQYF	TGTGCCAGCATTCCTAGCGGGGGGGCGGGCACAGATACGCAGTATTTT
TRBV5-1	NA	TRBD1	TRBJ1-2	17	CASSGGKTGGTVYGYTF	TGCGCCAGTTCAGGCGGAAAAACAGGGGGCACCGTCTATGGCTACACCTTC
TRBV9	NA	TRBD1	TRBJ2-3	15	CASSVGQGSTDTQYF	TGTGCCAGCAGCGTAGGACAGGGGAGCACAGATACGCAGTATTTT
TRBV6-4	NA	TRBD1	TRBJ1-5	15	CASNPRDRINQPQHF	TGTGCCAGCAATCCCCGGGACAGGATCAATCAGCCCCAGCATTTT
TRBV5-4	NA	TRBD2	TRBJ2-1	13	CASSLWGGDEQFF	TGTGCCAGCAGCTTATGGGGGGGGGATGAGCAGTTCTTC
TRBV2	NA	NA	TRBJ2-7	16	CASSGPTEEGFYEQYF	TGTGCCAGCAGTGGACCGACGGAGGAGGGATTCTACGAGCAGTACTTC
TRBV7-9	NA	TRBD2	TRBJ2-7	17	CASSPRAGLAGGREQYF	TGTGCCAGCAGCCCGAGGGCCGGACTAGCGGGGGGACGGGAGCAGTACTTC
TRBV28	NA	NA	TRBJ1-1	16	CASSNPVGLRNTEAFF	TGTGCCAGCAGTAATCCCGTCGGACTTAGAAACACTGAAGCTTTCTTT
TRBV13	few	NA	TRBJ2-5	15	CASSSNRDKQETQYF	TGTGCCAGCAGCTCAAACCGGGACAAACAAGAGACCCAGTACTTC
TRBV18	NA	TRBD1	TRBJ2-1	14	CASWAGTGLNEQFF	TGTGCCAGCTGGGCCGGGACAGGGCTTAATGAGCAGTTCTTC
TRBV5-4	NA	NA	TRBJ1-1	13	CASSRGGNTEAFF	TGTGCCAGCAGCCGGGGGGGAAACACTGAAGCTTTCTTT
TRBV25-1	NA	TRBD2	TRBJ2-3	15	CASSEGTTYTDTQYF	TGTGCCAGCAGTGAAGGGACTACCTACACAGATACGCAGTATTTT
TRBV9	NA	NA	TRBJ2-3	12	CASSVVGDTQYF	TGTGCCAGCAGCGTAGTCGGAGATACGCAGTATTTT
TRBV9	NA	TRBD1	TRBJ2-7	15	CASSVEGVTGDEQYF	TGTGCCAGCAGCGTAGAGGGAGTGACAGGGGACGAGCAGTACTTC
TRBV5-6	NA	NA	TRBJ1-6	16	CASSRPRWGTLSPLHF	TGTGCCAGCAGCCGCCCGAGGTGGGGCACGCTTTCACCCCTCCACTTT
TRBV28	NA	NA	TRBJ2-3	13	CASRRGTTDTQYF	TGTGCCAGCAGACGGGGGACCACAGATACGCAGTATTTT
TRBV29-1	NA	NA	TRBJ1-5	13	CSVGGQRSQPQHF	TGCAGCGTTGGTGGTCAGAGGAGTCAGCCCCAGCATTTT
TRBV6-1	NA	TRBD2	TRBJ2-5	12	CAGRGGRETQYF	TGTGCCGGGCGGGGGGGCCGGGAGACCCAGTACTTC
TRBV6-5	NA	NA	TRBJ1-2	12	CASRGGVYGYTF	TGTGCCAGCCGGGGGGGCGTCTATGGCTACACCTTC
TRBV29-1	NA	NA	TRBJ2-7	15	CSVELGAPGSYEQYF	TGCAGCGTTGAATTAGGAGCACCTGGTTCCTACGAGCAGTACTTC
TRBV5-1	NA	TRBD2	TRBJ2-3	15	CASSSLAGGRDTQYF	TGCGCCAGCAGCTCCCTAGCGGGGGGGCGGGATACGCAGTATTTT
TRBV5-1	NA	TRBD1	TRBJ1-1	13	CASSLDRGTEAFF	TGCGCCAGCAGCTTGGACAGGGGCACTGAAGCTTTCTTT
TRBV29-1	NA	NA	TRBJ1-5	13	CSVELLPGQPQHF	TGCAGCGTTGAGTTGCTCCCGGGTCAGCCCCAGCATTTT
TRBV28	once	NA	TRBJ2-1	15	CASSLRQVPYNEQFF	TGTGCCAGCAGTTTAAGACAGGTTCCCTACAATGAGCAGTTCTTC
TRBV6-1	NA	TRBD1	TRBJ1-2	15	CASSAETGGVYGYTF	TGTGCCAGCAGTGCAGAGACAGGGGGGGTCTATGGCTACACCTTC
TRBV7-8	NA	TRBD1	TRBJ2-5	16	CASSLEGTGHQETQYF	TGTGCCAGCAGCTTAGAGGGGACAGGGCACCAAGAGACCCAGTACTTC
TRBV6-1	NA	TRBD1	TRBJ1-1	15	CASSALTGGNTEAFF	TGTGCCAGCAGTGCGTTAACAGGGGGGAACACTGAAGCTTTCTTT
TRBV7-7	NA	NA	TRBJ2-7	14	CAGGIYGGTYEQYF	TGTGCCGGAGGAATATACGGTGGAACCTACGAGCAGTACTTC
TRBV30	NA	NA	TRBJ1-5	13	CAWSVGGNQPQHF	TGTGCCTGGAGTGTAGGAGGAAATCAGCCCCAGCATTTT
TRBV4-3	NA	NA	TRBJ1-2	15	CASSIRWSGEGGYTF	TGCGCCAGCAGCATTAGGTGGTCAGGGGAGGGTGGCTACACCTTC
TRBV29-1	NA	NA	TRBJ1-1	16	CSVEPSAQGARTEAFF	TGCAGCGTTGAACCCTCGGCGCAGGGTGCAAGGACTGAAGCTTTCTTT
TRBV6-5	once	NA	TRBJ1-1	11	CASSKSGVAFF	TGTGCCAGCAGTAAATCAGGGGTGGCTTTCTTT
TRBV7-2	NA	TRBD1	TRBJ1-1	15	CASSFKGTANTEAFF	TGTGCCAGCAGCTTTAAGGGGACAGCGAACACTGAAGCTTTCTTT
TRBV29-1	NA	NA	TRBJ1-1	11	CSVAGYTEAFF	TGCAGCGTTGCAGGGTACACTGAAGCTTTCTTT
TRBV9	NA	NA	TRBJ2-2	15	CASSASDRNTGELFF	TGTGCCAGCAGCGCCAGTGACAGAAACACCGGGGAGCTGTTTTTT
TRBV28	NA	NA	TRBJ1-5	11	CASSTDQPQHF	TGTGCCAGCAGTACAGATCAGCCCCAGCATTTT
TRBV18	NA	TRBD1	TRBJ1-4	15	CASSPLGQGNEKLFF	TGTGCCAGCTCACCACTGGGACAGGGGAATGAAAAACTGTTTTTT
TRBV7-3	NA	TRBD2	TRBJ2-1	13	CASSRSGGNEQFF	TGTGCCAGCAGCCGTAGCGGGGGCAATGAGCAGTTCTTC
TRBV5-4	few	NA	TRBJ1-6	15	CASSLVMGADSPLHF	TGTGCCAGCAGCCTGGTGATGGGGGCTGATTCACCCCTCCACTTT
TRBV27	NA	NA	TRBJ2-6	18	CASSLSGGGPSGANVLTF	TGTGCCAGCAGTTTATCGGGAGGCGGTCCGTCTGGGGCCAACGTCCTGACTTTC
TRBV6-5	NA	NA	TRBJ1-1	15	CASRGGGQMNTEAFF	TGTGCCAGCAGGGGCGGGGGCCAAATGAACACTGAAGCTTTCTTT
TRBV19	NA	TRBD1	TRBJ2-2	14	CASSGTGRTGELFF	TGTGCCAGTAGTGGGACAGGGAGGACCGGGGAGCTGTTTTTT
TRBV2	once	NA	TRBJ1-4	15	CASSGQKATNEKLFF	TGTGCCAGCTCCGGACAAAAAGCAACTAATGAAAAACTGTTTTTT
TRBV5-1	once	NA	TRBJ1-6	15	CASSLEGERNSPLHF	TGCGCCAGCAGCTTGGAGGGGGAACGTAATTCACCCCTCCACTTT